This entry lists 27 T cell receptor beta chains sequenced from one sample in a study of monozygotic twins with inflammatory bowel disease. TCRdb re-called the 5' RACE reads; every CDR3 protein appears as one record, without DNA. In total, the table holds 170,000 or so distinct CDR3 sequences. Material for sequencing was blood. All receptors come from a human donor with ulcerative colitis or Crohn's disease, or a healthy co-twin of an affected twin (not recorded which).

The chain has TRBV7-8 and TRBJ1-3. The V gene's germline CDR1 is SGHVS and CDR2 FQNEAQ. The CDR3 runs to 17 residues. CDR3 sequence: CASSLVMGPSSGNTIYF.

The chain is built from TRBV20-1 and TRBJ2-7; TCRdb's D call, TRBD1, is unchecked because there is no DNA. Germline loops: CDR1 DFQATT, CDR2 SNEGSKA (reference sequence). This CDR3 is 14 amino acids long. CDR3 sequence: CSALSGQTSYEQYF.

This chain connects TRBV6-1 to TRBJ2-7; as DNA is missing, the TRBD1 call by TCRdb cannot be tested. The CDR3 length is 18 residues. Germline loops: CDR1 MNHNS, CDR2 SASEGT. The CDR3 loop reads CASRNRVRREAPNYEQYF.

The J gene is TRBJ2-7, the V gene TRBV12-3 or TRBV12-4; TCRdb gives TRBD1 as the D gene, but with no DNA this cannot be confirmed. This CDR3 region has 14 residues. The CDR3 loop reads CASSAWGSSYEQYF.

This chain joins TRBV2 and TRBJ2-5; the D gene TCRdb calls, TRBD1, cannot be checked with no DNA. Germline V lookup: CDR1 SNHLY, CDR2 FYNNEI. This CDR3 has 13 amino acids. The CDR3 loop reads CASSVGTVETQYF.

The chain uses TRBV7-2 and TRBJ1-5. The germline V gene encodes CDR1 SGHTA and CDR2 FQGNSA. This CDR3 spans 15 amino acids. CDR3 loop: CASSLVPGGSQPQHF.

The rearrangement joins TRBV7-9 to TRBJ1-1. The germline V gene encodes CDR1 SEHNR and CDR2 FQNEAQ (reference sequence). The CDR3 loop spans 12 amino acids. This CDR3 is CASSLDTGEAFF.

This chain connects TRBV30 to TRBJ2-2. Germline-derived CDR1 and CDR2 are GTSNPN and SVGIG (reference sequence). The CDR3 spans 13 residues. CDR3 loop: CAWSVRGTGELFF.

V and J are TRBV6-4 and TRBJ2-1. CDR1 and CDR2 (germline): MRHNA, SNTAGT. The CDR3 spans 15 residues. Here the CDR3 reads CASSDSGSSYNEQFF.

The rearrangement links TRBV5-1 to TRBJ1-1; TCRdb's D call of TRBD1 is untestable without DNA. Germline V gene data show CDR1 as SGHRS and CDR2 as YFSETQ. The CDR3 spans 13 residues. The CDR3 here is CASKLLGDSEAFF. The full variable domain, completed using reference TRBV5-1 and TRBJ1-1, is KAGVTQTPRYLIKTRGQQVTLSCSPISGHRSVSWYQQTPGQGLQFLFEYFSETQRNKGNFPGRFSGRQFSNSRSEMNVSTLELGDSALYLCASKLLGDSEAFFGQGTRLTVV.

V and J are TRBV5-8 and TRBJ2-2; with no DNA, the TCRdb D assignment of TRBD2 cannot be verified. The length of the CDR3 is 15 residues. CDR1 and CDR2 (germline): SGHTS, YDEGEE. The chain's CDR3 is CASSLGRVDTGELFF.

The chain employs TRBV7-9 and TRBJ2-7; the TCRdb call, TRBD1, lacks DNA for checking. This CDR3 is built from 12 residues. Germline V CDR1 and CDR2: SEHNR, FQNEAQ (reference sequence). The CDR3 loop reads CASSLGGGEQYF.

The CDR3 protein is CASSPQVGPETQYF. This rearrangement joins TRBV5-1 to TRBJ2-5; the D call from TCRdb, TRBD1, cannot be confirmed without DNA. Per germline, CDR1 SGHRS and CDR2 YFSETQ. This CDR3 has 14 residues.

The chain has TRBV14 and TRBJ2-7; TCRdb's assignment of TRBD1 cannot be checked, as there is no DNA. Looked up from germline, CDR1 is SGHDN and CDR2 is FVKESK. There are 14 residues in the CDR3. The CDR3 sequence: CASSPHTGFYEQYF. The variable domain in full, completed from reference TRBV14 and TRBJ2-7, reads EAGVTQFPSHSVIEKGQTVTLRCDPISGHDNLYWYRRVMGKEIKFLLHFVKESKQDESGMPNNRFLAERTGGTYSTLKVQPAELEDSGVYFCASSPHTGFYEQYFGPGTRLTVT.

The chain is built from TRBV19 and TRBJ2-3. The length of the CDR3 is 13 residues. Per germline, CDR1 LNHDA and CDR2 SQIVND (reference sequence). CDR3 protein: CASSKDYTDTQYF.

V usage is TRBV28 and J usage is TRBJ2-6; TCRdb designates TRBD1, a call that cannot be tested without DNA. This CDR3 spans 19 amino acids. CDR1 MDHEN and CDR2 SYDVKM come from the germline V gene. This CDR3 reads CASSTLRDRTSSGANVLTF.

V usage is TRBV5-1 and J usage is TRBJ1-1. The CDR3 is made up of 14 amino acids. Germline CDR1 reads SGHRS; CDR2 reads YFSETQ. The CDR3 sequence is CASGEDTPATEAFF.

The rearrangement uses TRBV3-1 and TRBJ2-7; TCRdb proposes TRBD1, but this gene call is untestable without DNA. The CDR3 consists of 12 residues. Germline assignment: CDR1 LGHDT and CDR2 YNNKEL (reference sequence). Here the CDR3 reads CASSSRGYEQYF.

CDR3 loop: CASSPEGTSRDEQFF. This chain uses TRBV18 with TRBJ2-1; TCRdb outputs TRBD2, but without DNA this stays unchecked. From germline, CDR1 is KGHSH and CDR2 LQKENI. CDR3 size: 15 residues.

This rearrangement joins TRBV6-5 to TRBJ2-7; there is no DNA to check the TCRdb D call of TRBD2. CDR3 length: 15 residues. The V gene's germline CDR1 is MNHEY and CDR2 SVGAGI. CDR3 region: CASSYSGLATNEQYF.

V gene TRBV11-2 combines with J gene TRBJ1-1; TCRdb lists TRBD1, though no DNA is available to test this call. Germline CDR1 and CDR2: SGHAT and FQNNGV. This CDR3 is built from 15 residues. This chain's CDR3 is CASSPRTGGARRVFF.

This chain connects TRBV18 to TRBJ2-3; the TCRdb D gene call, TRBD1, has no DNA to confirm it. The germline V gene has CDR1 KGHSH and CDR2 LQKENI. The CDR3 has 12 residues. The CDR3 here is CASSSQGDTQYF.

The V gene is TRBV7-2, the J gene TRBJ1-2; TCRdb's assignment of TRBD1 cannot be checked, as there is no DNA. The CDR3 is 13 amino acids. Germline V gene data show CDR1 as SGHTA and CDR2 as FQGNSA. The CDR3 region is CASSFRQVYGYTF.

V is TRBV3-1 and J is TRBJ1-1. This CDR3 spans 15 amino acids. Looked up from germline, CDR1 is LGHDT and CDR2 is YNNKEL (reference sequence). CDR3 loop: CASSQGWGGFTEAFF.

V and J are TRBV4-1 and TRBJ2-3. Per germline, CDR1 MGHRA and CDR2 YSYEKL. The CDR3 runs 15 residues. The CDR3 loop is CASSQDPRGKDTQYF.

The chain links TRBV20-1 to TRBJ2-3; TCRdb calls TRBD1, which cannot be checked without DNA. This CDR3 has 14 residues. Germline V gene sequence: CDR1 DFQATT, CDR2 SNEGSKA (reference sequence). The CDR3 loop is CSAGALARTDTQYF.

The V and J genes are TRBV5-5 and TRBJ2-5; with no DNA, the TCRdb D assignment of TRBD1 cannot be verified. Germline CDR1 and CDR2: SGHKS and YYEKEE (reference sequence). The CDR3 contains 13 residues. The chain's CDR3 is CASSFRVEETQYF.